The 2 T cell receptor beta chains in this list originate from one sample, sequenced in a study of identical twins. Using its own MiXCR run on the 5' RACE reads, TCRdb lists one record per CDR3 protein. The sample records roughly 490,000 distinct CDR3 sequences, 14% being singletons. The same data also contributed to another study, on yellow fever vaccine responses in identical twins.

Material: CD4+ T cells sorted from blood. Source of these receptors: a woman in her late teens or twenties in good health.

V and J are TRBV20-1 and TRBJ2-2; D is undetermined. The germline V gene encodes CDR1 DFQATT and CDR2 SNEGSKA (reference sequence). V was clipped by 5 bases and J by 2 bases, with 6 bases between them. The CDR3 runs to 12 residues. This chain's CDR3 is CSAWKNTGELFF. The CDR3 DNA follows: TGCAGTGCTTGGAAAAACACCGGGGAGCTGTTTTTT.

A few counts support this clonotype. The rearrangement uses TRBV12-5 and TRBJ2-1; 9 positions match TRBD2. CDR3 length equals 14 residues. Germline-derived CDR1 and CDR2 are LGHNT and FRNRAP. The V segment lost 4 bases and the J segment 8 bases; nucleotides outside the gene matches: 6. Written as DNA, the CDR3 is TGTGCTAGTGGTTGGCGCGGGGGGGGAGATGAGCAGTTCTTC. Translation gives CASGWRGGGDEQFF.